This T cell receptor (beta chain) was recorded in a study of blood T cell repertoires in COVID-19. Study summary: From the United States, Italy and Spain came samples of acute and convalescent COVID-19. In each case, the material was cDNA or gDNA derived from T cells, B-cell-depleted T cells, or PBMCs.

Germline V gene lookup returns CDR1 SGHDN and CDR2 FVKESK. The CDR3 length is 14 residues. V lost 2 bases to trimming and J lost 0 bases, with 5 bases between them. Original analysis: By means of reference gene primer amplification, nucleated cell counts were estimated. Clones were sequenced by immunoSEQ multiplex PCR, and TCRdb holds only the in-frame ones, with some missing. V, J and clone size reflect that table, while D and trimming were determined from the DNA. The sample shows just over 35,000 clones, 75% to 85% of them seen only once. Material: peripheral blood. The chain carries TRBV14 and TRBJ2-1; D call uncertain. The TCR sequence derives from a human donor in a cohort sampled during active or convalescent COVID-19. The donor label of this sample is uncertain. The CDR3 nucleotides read TGTGCCAGCAGCCAATCCCACTCCTACAATGAGCAGTTCTTC. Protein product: CASSQSHSYNEQFF.